This entry features one T cell receptor beta chain sequence. The antigen is undetermined. At the Johns Hopkins FTIC core, DNA taken from cultured CD4+ T cells was sequenced by way of the Oncomine TCR Beta short-read assay. TCRdb analysed the PCR reads with MiXCR anew, one entry per CDR3 protein. The sample records more than 20,000 distinct CDR3 sequences, more than 35% being singletons. This sample stems from a study of vaccination and CD4 T cells after COVID-19. Study summary: A CEFX pool, an HIV-1 Nef pool, or else no peptide went into the control cultures.

Study-level findings and limits: Post-vaccination, and not before, a median roughly 90% of reactive clones appeared in convalescent patients.

Treatment reported: roughly ten-day PBMC culture with coronavirus spike peptide pools or control peptides (ViraFEST assay). The CDR3 length is 15 residues. The ends lost 4 bases at V and 4 bases at J; junction bases unmatched: 9. From germline, CDR1 is SGHTA and CDR2 FQGNSA. The specimen was CD4+ T cells from blood, cultured in vitro. The sequence came from a human donor who had recovered from COVID-19. The J gene is TRBJ1-2, the V gene TRBV7-2, with 7 bases fitting TRBD1. CDR3 amino acids: CASSSVTGVAYGYTF. The DNA for the CDR3 is TGTGCCAGCAGCTCAGTAACAGGGGTTGCCTATGGCTACACCTTC.